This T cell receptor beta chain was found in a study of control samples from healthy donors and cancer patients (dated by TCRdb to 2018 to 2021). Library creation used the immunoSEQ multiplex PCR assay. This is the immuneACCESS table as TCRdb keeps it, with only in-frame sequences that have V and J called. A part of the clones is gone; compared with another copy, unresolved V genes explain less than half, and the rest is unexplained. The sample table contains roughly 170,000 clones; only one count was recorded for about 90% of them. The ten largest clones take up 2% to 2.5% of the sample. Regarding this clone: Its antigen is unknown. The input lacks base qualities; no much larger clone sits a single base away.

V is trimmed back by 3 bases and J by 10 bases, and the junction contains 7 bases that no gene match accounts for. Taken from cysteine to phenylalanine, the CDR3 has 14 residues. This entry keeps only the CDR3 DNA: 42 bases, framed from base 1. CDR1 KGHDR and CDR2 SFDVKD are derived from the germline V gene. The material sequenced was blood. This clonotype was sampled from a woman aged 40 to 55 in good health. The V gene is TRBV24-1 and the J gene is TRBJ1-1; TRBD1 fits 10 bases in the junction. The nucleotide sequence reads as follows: TGTGCCACCAGTGATACCGGACAGGGGGATGGAGCTTTCTTT. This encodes CATSDTGQGDGAFF.